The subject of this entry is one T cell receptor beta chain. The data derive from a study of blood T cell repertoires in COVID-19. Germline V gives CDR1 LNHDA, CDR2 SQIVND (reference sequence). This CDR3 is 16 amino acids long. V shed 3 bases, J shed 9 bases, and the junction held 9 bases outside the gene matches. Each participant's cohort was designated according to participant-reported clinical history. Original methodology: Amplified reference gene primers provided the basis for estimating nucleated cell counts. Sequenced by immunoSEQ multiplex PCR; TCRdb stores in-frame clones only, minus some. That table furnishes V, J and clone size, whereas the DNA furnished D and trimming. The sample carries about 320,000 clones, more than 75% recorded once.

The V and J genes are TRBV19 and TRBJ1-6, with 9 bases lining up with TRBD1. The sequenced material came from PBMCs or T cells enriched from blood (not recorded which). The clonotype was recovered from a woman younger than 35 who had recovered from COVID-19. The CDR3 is CASSMTAGQGSSPLHF. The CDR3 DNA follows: TGTGCCAGTAGTATGACTGCGGGACAGGGATCTTCACCCCTCCACTTT.